These T cell receptor beta chains were read from a single sample in a study of blood T cell repertoires in COVID-19. Repertoires were generated with immunoSEQ multiplex PCR, while TCRdb's copy carries only in-frame clones and drops some. This table has roughly 80,000 clones, approximately 90% appearing once. The sequencing sample was made of peripheral blood. The receptors stem from a woman older than 75 with acute or convalescent COVID-19. Each CDR3 is given with its conserved first and last residue. D genes are given only for firm matches. Size is stated for part of the rows, as once, few or many counts, or as a class when the clone is expanded.

d_call	clone_size	v_call	j_call	cdr3_aa	cdr3_nt
TRBD1	.	TRBV28	TRBJ2-7	CASSLGRQGDYEQYF	TGTGCCAGTAGTTTAGGTCGACAGGGTGACTACGAGCAGTACTTC
.	.	TRBV29-1	TRBJ2-4	CSVPVGNIQYF	TGCAGCGTCCCGGTCGGAAACATTCAGTACTTC
.	.	TRBV3-1/TRBV3-2	TRBJ2-3	CASSQDLGGGGTDTQYF	TGTGCCAGCAGCCAAGATTTGGGGGGTGGGGGCACAGATACGCAGTATTTT
TRBD2	.	TRBV12-5	TRBJ2-5	CASGLGTSGGQETQYF	TGTGCTAGTGGCCTGGGGACTAGCGGGGGACAAGAGACCCAGTACTTC
.	.	TRBV19	TRBJ1-2	CASSSRGFWGYTF	TGTGCCAGTAGCAGCAGGGGCTTTTGGGGCTACACCTTC
.	.	TRBV15	TRBJ1-2	CATSRDITVNYGYTF	TGTGCCACCAGCAGAGATATTACAGTCAACTATGGCTACACCTTC
TRBD1	.	TRBV19	TRBJ1-5	CASRGGTGLTGNQPQHF	TGTGCCAGTAGGGGCGGGACAGGATTAACTGGCAATCAGCCCCAGCATTTT
TRBD1	.	TRBV10-1	TRBJ2-3	CASSESTGIDTQYF	TGCGCCAGCAGTGAGTCGACAGGGATAGATACGCAGTATTTT
TRBD2	.	TRBV7-9	TRBJ2-3	CASSLRTSGGTDTQYF	TGTGCCAGCAGCTTAAGAACTAGCGGGGGCACAGATACGCAGTATTTT
TRBD1	.	TRBV6-5	TRBJ2-7	CAIQTPTGGPYEQYF	TGTGCCATTCAGACCCCCACAGGGGGACCCTACGAGCAGTACTTC
TRBD1	.	TRBV30	TRBJ1-2	CAWSVRWDRGKGYTF	TGTGCCTGGAGTGTCCGATGGGACAGGGGGAAGGGCTACACCTTC
TRBD1	.	TRBV4-3	TRBJ2-1	CASSWVTGFYEQFF	TGCGCCAGCAGCTGGGTGACAGGGTTTTATGAGCAGTTCTTC
.	.	TRBV6-1	TRBJ2-7	CASSEKAGLAQYF	TGTGCCAGCAGTGAAAAGGCGGGCCTGGCGCAGTACTTC
.	.	TRBV2	TRBJ1-5	CASSDSRQGNQPQHF	TGTGCCAGCAGTGATAGCCGGCAGGGGAACCAGCCCCAGCATTTT
.	.	TRBV13	TRBJ2-5	CASSRGETQYF	TGTGCCAGCAGCCGGGGGGAGACCCAGTACTTC
.	.	TRBV6-5	TRBJ1-1	CASSRDTNTEAFF	TGTGCCAGCAGCCGGGACACGAACACTGAAGCTTTCTTT
TRBD1	.	TRBV5-1	TRBJ1-6	CASSTRDRDNSPLHF	TGCGCCAGCTCCACCCGGGACAGGGATAATTCACCCCTCCACTTT
.	.	TRBV29-1	TRBJ2-3	CSGSQGGTDTQYF	TGCAGCGGATCACAGGGAGGCACAGATACGCAGTATTTT
TRBD2	.	TRBV5-1	TRBJ2-3	CASRTSGGPLSTDTQYF	TGCGCCAGCAGGACTAGCGGGGGCCCCCTAAGCACAGATACGCAGTATTTT
.	.	TRBV18	TRBJ2-2	CASSPFYDRQNTGELFF	TGTGCCAGCTCACCATTTTACGATAGACAAAACACCGGGGAGCTGTTTTTT
.	.	TRBV30	TRBJ2-1	CAWSVGSSYNEQFF	TGTGCCTGGAGTGTCGGGAGCTCCTACAATGAGCAGTTCTTC
TRBD2	.	TRBV7-2	TRBJ2-7	CASSSSFGTSGRWREQYF	TGTGCCAGCAGCTCTTCTTTTGGGACTAGCGGGAGGTGGAGGGAGCAGTACTTC
.	once	TRBV20-1	TRBJ2-3	CSARLRNTQYF	TGCAGTGCTAGACTAAGAAATACGCAGTATTTT